A single sample gave rise to the 8 T cell receptor beta chains below, sequenced in a study of OX40 agonist ivuxolimab in advanced cancers. Produced via immunoSEQ multiplex PCR; TCRdb's table is partial and in-frame only. The repertoire holds tens of thousands of clones, with roughly 80% as singletons. Specimen: CD4+ or CD8+ T cells sorted from blood, collected in a trial of the OX40 agonist ivuxolimab. All receptors derive from an adult with an advanced solid tumor such as melanoma, head and neck, liver or kidney cancer.

Only one count was recorded for this clone. The genes are TRBV28 and TRBJ2-5; D remains ambiguous. Germline V CDR1 and CDR2: MDHEN, SYDVKM. This CDR3 has 13 amino acids. V lost 6 bases and J 0 bases, leaving 8 bases between the germline ends. Written as DNA, the CDR3 is TGTGCCAGCAGCTCGGAGTACCAAGAGACCCAGTACTTC. Its protein is CASSSEYQETQYF.

The chain employs TRBV19 and TRBJ1-1; no clear D gene. In germline, CDR1 is LNHDA, CDR2 SQIVND (reference sequence). The length of the CDR3 is 15 residues. The V gene lost 4 bases and the J gene lost 7 bases, with 19 bases spanning the gap. The CDR3 spells CASSSGRARLSEAFF. In nucleotides, the CDR3 is TGTGCCAGTAGTAGCGGAAGGGCGCGGCTCAGTGAAGCTTTCTTT.

The table lists this clone with a count of one. The rearrangement links TRBV1 to TRBJ2-1; the listed D gene, TRBD2, was not tested against the DNA. TRBV1 is a listed pseudogene. The CDR3 contains 16 residues. The CDR3 region is CTSSQGLVFGANEQFF. DNA of the CDR3: TGCACCAGCAGCCAGGGACTAGTTTTTGGGGCCAATGAGCAGTTCTTC.

The chain recombines TRBV5-4 with TRBJ2-7; weak D call: TRBD1 (5 bases). Germline CDR1 is SGHNT and CDR2 is YYREEE (reference sequence). The CDR3 contains 13 residues. The germline V and J ends were trimmed by 3 bases and 6 bases, with 13 bases remaining between them. This CDR3 reads CASSYRQYGEQYF. Written as DNA, the CDR3 is TGTGCCAGCAGCTACCGACAGTACGGCGAGCAGTACTTC.

This clone was seen a handful of times. This rearrangement joins TRBV27 to TRBJ2-5; D gene uncertain. The CDR3 runs 11 residues. Trimming removed 4 bases from V and 3 bases from J, with 3 bases in between. Germline V lookup: CDR1 MNHEY, CDR2 SMNVEV (reference sequence). The CDR3 protein is CASSSKETQYF. Written as DNA, the CDR3 is TGTGCCAGCAGTTCCAAAGAGACCCAGTACTTC.

The gene calls are TRBV27 and TRBJ2-5, with D perhaps assigned TRBD1 or TRBD2 (5 bases each). This CDR3 region has 15 residues. V was cut by 2 bases and J by 0 bases, with 10 bases left in between. Germline V gene sequence: CDR1 MNHEY, CDR2 SMNVEV (reference sequence). The CDR3 loop reads CASSLGTAYQETQYF. The DNA for the CDR3 is TGTGCCAGCAGTTTAGGGACGGCGTACCAAGAGACCCAGTACTTC.

The chain couples TRBV7-2 to TRBJ2-5, with D perhaps TRBD1 (5 bases). Germline V gene lookup returns CDR1 SGHTA and CDR2 FQGNSA. The CDR3 contains 15 residues. V gave up 0 bases and J gave up 5 bases, with 13 bases separating them. For the CDR3, the DNA is TGTGCCAGCAGCTTAGCGTACCGGACACTGGAGACCCAGTACTTC. Translating it yields CASSLAYRTLETQYF.

The chain is built from TRBV9 and TRBJ1-1; no firm D call. V lost 0 bases and J 0 bases, leaving 3 bases between the germline ends. The CDR3 contains 13 residues. Germline V CDR1 and CDR2: SGDLS, YYNGEE. This CDR3 is CASSVEMNTEAFF. DNA for the CDR3: TGTGCCAGCAGCGTAGAAATGAACACTGAAGCTTTCTTT.